The rows below give T cell receptor beta chains drawn from one sample of a study of T cell responses to AZD1222 COVID-19 vaccine. TCRdb keeps only in-frame clones here, not all; method: immunoSEQ multiplex PCR. Among more than 100,000 clones listed, over 75% were seen once. This material consisted of peripheral blood, taken on day 0 of AZD1222 vaccination. The origin of the receptors is an adult in good health. The CDR3 runs from the conserved cysteine through the conserved F or W. Fields, in order: D gene, J gene, V gene, CDR3 DNA, CDR3 protein. D genes are given only for firm matches.

d_call: NA
j_call: TRBJ2-7
v_call: TRBV5-4
cdr3_nt: TGTGCCAGCAGCTTCGGGGGGCCCTCTAATTACGAGCAGTACTTC
cdr3_aa: CASSFGGPSNYEQYF

d_call: NA
j_call: TRBJ2-1
v_call: TRBV10-2
cdr3_nt: TGCGCCAGCAGTGAGTTATTATCGATCTTGCATGAGCAGTTCTTC
cdr3_aa: CASSELLSILHEQFF

d_call: TRBD2
j_call: TRBJ2-7
v_call: TRBV18
cdr3_nt: TGTGCCAGCTCACCAATTAAACGGGAGGTATACGAGCAGTACTTC
cdr3_aa: CASSPIKREVYEQYF

d_call: NA
j_call: TRBJ1-2
v_call: TRBV28
cdr3_nt: TGTGCCAGCAGTTTGGGTCAGGGGTATGGCTACACCTTC
cdr3_aa: CASSLGQGYGYTF

d_call: NA
j_call: TRBJ2-2
v_call: TRBV27
cdr3_nt: TGTGCCAGCAGGCCCTTCATCGGTGCCGGGGAGCTGTTTTTT
cdr3_aa: CASRPFIGAGELFF

d_call: TRBD1
j_call: TRBJ1-5
v_call: TRBV9
cdr3_nt: TGTGCCAGCAGCGTACGAGGGGGCGATCAGCCCCAGCATTTT
cdr3_aa: CASSVRGGDQPQHF

d_call: TRBD2
j_call: TRBJ2-5
v_call: TRBV9
cdr3_nt: TGTGCCAGCACCCGGACTAGCGGAAAGGGGGAGACCCAGTACTTC
cdr3_aa: CASTRTSGKGETQYF

d_call: TRBD1
j_call: TRBJ2-7
v_call: TRBV11-2
cdr3_nt: TGTGCCAGCAGCTTAGCGCGTGGGACAGTTTACGAGCAGTACTTC
cdr3_aa: CASSLARGTVYEQYF

d_call: TRBD1
j_call: TRBJ2-7
v_call: TRBV5-1
cdr3_nt: TGCGCCAGCAGCTTGGCCAGAGACAGGGTGGTCGAGCAGTACTTC
cdr3_aa: CASSLARDRVVEQYF

d_call: TRBD1
j_call: TRBJ1-2
v_call: TRBV5-6
cdr3_nt: TGTGCCAGCAGGACACATCCGGACAGGGGCCTCTATGGCTACACCTTC
cdr3_aa: CASRTHPDRGLYGYTF

d_call: NA
j_call: TRBJ1-6
v_call: TRBV25-1
cdr3_nt: TGTGCCAGCAGTGATTCCCTATCTAATTCACCCCTCCACTTT
cdr3_aa: CASSDSLSNSPLHF

d_call: NA
j_call: TRBJ1-5
v_call: TRBV6-5
cdr3_nt: TGTGCCAGCAGTTACTCGGCGGGCAATCAGCCCCAGCATTTT
cdr3_aa: CASSYSAGNQPQHF

d_call: TRBD2
j_call: TRBJ2-7
v_call: TRBV7-3
cdr3_nt: TGTGCCAGCAGCTTACTAGCGGGGGCCGACGAGCAGTACTTC
cdr3_aa: CASSLLAGADEQYF

d_call: TRBD2
j_call: TRBJ2-1
v_call: TRBV11-1
cdr3_nt: TGTGCCAGCAGTCCCGGGACTAGTGGACGGCAGTTCTTC
cdr3_aa: CASSPGTSGRQFF

d_call: TRBD1
j_call: TRBJ2-7
v_call: TRBV18
cdr3_nt: TGTGCCAGCTCACGAGGGGACAGGCGCCCTTACGAGCAGTACTTC
cdr3_aa: CASSRGDRRPYEQYF

d_call: TRBD1
j_call: TRBJ2-5
v_call: TRBV5-8
cdr3_nt: TGTGCCAGCAGCAAGGGGACAGTACAAGAGACCCAGTACTTC
cdr3_aa: CASSKGTVQETQYF

d_call: NA
j_call: TRBJ1-3
v_call: TRBV30
cdr3_nt: TGTGCCTGGAGTGTAGGGCGATCTGGCGGAAACACCATATATTTT
cdr3_aa: CAWSVGRSGGNTIYF

d_call: NA
j_call: TRBJ1-2
v_call: TRBV6-1
cdr3_nt: TGTGCCAGCAGTGAAGCGGTGGGGTTTGGTAACTATGGCTACACCTTC
cdr3_aa: CASSEAVGFGNYGYTF

d_call: TRBD2
j_call: TRBJ2-1
v_call: TRBV7-9
cdr3_nt: TGTGCCAGCAGCCGATTAACTAGCGGCAATGAGCAGTTCTTC
cdr3_aa: CASSRLTSGNEQFF

d_call: NA
j_call: TRBJ1-1
v_call: TRBV5-4
cdr3_nt: TGTGCCAGCAGCTTGGGGAACAGGGTCGACACTGAAGCTTTCTTT
cdr3_aa: CASSLGNRVDTEAFF

d_call: NA
j_call: TRBJ2-5
v_call: TRBV30
cdr3_nt: TGTGCCTGGAGTCAGCTAGACGAGACCCAGTACTTC
cdr3_aa: CAWSQLDETQYF

d_call: NA
j_call: TRBJ2-1
v_call: TRBV6-5
cdr3_nt: TGTGCCAGCAGTTACCGGACAGATCGCGATGAGCAGTTCTTC
cdr3_aa: CASSYRTDRDEQFF

d_call: NA
j_call: TRBJ1-2
v_call: TRBV2
cdr3_nt: TGTGCCAGCAGTCAACAGGGAAAAGGTGGCTACACCTTC
cdr3_aa: CASSQQGKGGYTF

d_call: NA
j_call: TRBJ2-1
v_call: TRBV11-3
cdr3_nt: TGTGCCAGCAGCGCAGGACAGTACAATGAGCAGTTCTTC
cdr3_aa: CASSAGQYNEQFF

d_call: NA
j_call: TRBJ2-3
v_call: TRBV25-1
cdr3_nt: TGTGCCAGCAGTGGTGAAGTGCGTAGCACAGATACGCAGTATTTT
cdr3_aa: CASSGEVRSTDTQYF

d_call: TRBD1
j_call: TRBJ1-5
v_call: TRBV7-9
cdr3_nt: TGTGCCAGCAGCTTAAGAGGACAGGGGTTGAATCAGCCCCAGCATTTT
cdr3_aa: CASSLRGQGLNQPQHF